Following are 4 T cell receptor beta chains from one sample sequenced in a study of T cell changes during pregnancy in multiple sclerosis. Clones were sequenced by immunoSEQ multiplex PCR, and TCRdb holds only the in-frame ones, with some missing. The sample includes about 100,000 clones, approximately 90% of them seen just once. The source was peripheral blood, collected after pregnancy. These receptors all come from a female donor with multiple sclerosis, enrolled in a pregnancy study.

CDR3 residues: CASSPSLTTGGYNEQFF. CDR3 nucleotide sequence: TGTGCCAGCTCACCAAGTCTTACGACAGGGGGTTACAATGAGCAGTTCTTC. The V call is TRBV18, the J call TRBJ2-1; 9 positions agree with TRBD1. The CDR3 spans 17 residues. V shed 2 bases and J 4 bases; nucleotides not matched to a gene: 9. Germline CDR1 KGHSH, CDR2 LQKENI.

The chain carries TRBV5-1 and TRBJ2-1; 8 bases match TRBD1. The CDR3 runs 16 residues. V lost 4 bases, J lost 6 bases, and 12 bases stayed unmatched. Germline assignment: CDR1 SGHRS and CDR2 YFSETQ. DNA for the CDR3: TGCGCCAGCAGCCACCAGCCGGACAGGGTCGGCAATGAGCAGTTCTTC. This translates into CASSHQPDRVGNEQFF.

The chain employs TRBV28 and TRBJ2-1, with a possible D match to TRBD2 (6 bases). Germline V gives CDR1 MDHEN, CDR2 SYDVKM. The CDR3 is 11 residues long. V shed 3 bases and J shed 15 bases, with 12 bases lying between them. The CDR3 region is CASSFRRDWFF. As DNA, the CDR3 is TGTGCCAGCAGTTTTCGGCGGGATTGGTTCTTC.

The chain carries TRBV6-6 and TRBJ1-1; D is possibly TRBD1 (5 bases). V was pared by 5 bases and J by 2 bases, with 9 bases between. The CDR3 is 13 amino acids. Per germline, CDR1 MNHNY and CDR2 SVGAGI (reference sequence). The CDR3 is CASSPTGNTEAFF. CDR3 bases: TGTGCCAGCAGTCCTACAGGTAACACTGAAGCTTTCTTT.